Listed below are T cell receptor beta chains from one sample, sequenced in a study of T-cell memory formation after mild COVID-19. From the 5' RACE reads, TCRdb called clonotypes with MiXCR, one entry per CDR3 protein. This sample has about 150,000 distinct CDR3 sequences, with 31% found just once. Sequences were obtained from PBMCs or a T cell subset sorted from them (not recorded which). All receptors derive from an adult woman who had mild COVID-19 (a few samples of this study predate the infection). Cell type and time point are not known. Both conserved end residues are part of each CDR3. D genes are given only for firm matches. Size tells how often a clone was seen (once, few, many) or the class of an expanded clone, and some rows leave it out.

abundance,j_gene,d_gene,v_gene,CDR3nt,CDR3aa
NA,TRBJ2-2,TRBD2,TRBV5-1,TGCGCCAGCAGCTCATGGACTAGCGGAAACACCGGGGAGCTGTTTTTT,CASSSWTSGNTGELFF
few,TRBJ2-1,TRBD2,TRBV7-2,TGTGCCAGCAGCTCCCTAGGCCGGGGACTAGCGGGAGACAATGAGCAGTTCTTC,CASSSLGRGLAGDNEQFF
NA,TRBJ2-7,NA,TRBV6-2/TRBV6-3,TGTGCCAGCAGTTACGGCAGGGGAAGGAGGTCCTACGAGCAGTACTTC,CASSYGRGRRSYEQYF
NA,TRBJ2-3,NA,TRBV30,TGTGCCTGGAGTCTTGGAGATACGCAGTATTTT,CAWSLGDTQYF
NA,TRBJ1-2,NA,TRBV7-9,TGTGCCAGCAGCTTATGGGGGAACTATGGCTACACCTTC,CASSLWGNYGYTF
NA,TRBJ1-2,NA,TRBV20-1,TGCAGTGCTAGAGGGGGGCTGAGGCTCTATGGCTACACCTTC,CSARGGLRLYGYTF
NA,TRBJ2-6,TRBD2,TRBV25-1,TGTGCCAGCAGTGAACAGGGAGGGAGAGGGGCCAACGTCCTGACTTTC,CASSEQGGRGANVLTF
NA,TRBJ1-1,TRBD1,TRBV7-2,TGTGCCAGCAGCTTACAGGGGGCGATGAGGAACACTGAAGCTTTCTTT,CASSLQGAMRNTEAFF
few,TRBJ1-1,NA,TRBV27,TGTGCCAGCAGTTTAAGAGGGTTAGCCGACACTGAAGCTTTCTTT,CASSLRGLADTEAFF
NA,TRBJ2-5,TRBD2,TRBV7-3,TGTGCCAGCAGCTTAACGTCCGGGCTAGCGGGGGGCTCCCAAGAGACCCAGTACTTC,CASSLTSGLAGGSQETQYF
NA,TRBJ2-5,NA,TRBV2,TGTGCCAGCAGTGTGGTTTGGCAGAAAGAGACCCAGTACTTC,CASSVVWQKETQYF
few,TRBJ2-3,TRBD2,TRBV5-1,TGCGCCAGCAGCTTCTCGGGGGGGCAAGATACGCAGTATTTT,CASSFSGGQDTQYF
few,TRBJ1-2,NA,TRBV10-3,TGTGCCATCGGGGCGGAGATATGGAGCTACACCTTC,CAIGAEIWSYTF
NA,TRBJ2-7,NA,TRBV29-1,TGCAGCGTTGGACAGCCGACTAGCTCCTACGAGCAGTACTTC,CSVGQPTSSYEQYF
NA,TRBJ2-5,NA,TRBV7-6,TGTGCCAGCAGCATCGGGACGCTCCAAGAGACCCAGTACTTC,CASSIGTLQETQYF
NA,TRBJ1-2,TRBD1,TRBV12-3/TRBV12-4,TGTGCCAGCAGTACCACAGGGGGCCTCGGCTACACCTTC,CASSTTGGLGYTF
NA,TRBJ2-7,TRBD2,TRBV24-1,TGTGCCACCAGTGATCGGGGAGGGGTACTAGCGGGAGTCGACGAGCAGTACTTC,CATSDRGGVLAGVDEQYF
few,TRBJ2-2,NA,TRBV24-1,TGTGCCACCAGTGGTATTCGAGAGAACACCGGGGAGCTGTTTTTT,CATSGIRENTGELFF
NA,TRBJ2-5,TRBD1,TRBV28,TGTGCCAGCAGTTTTCAGGGGGTAGAGACCCAGTACTTC,CASSFQGVETQYF
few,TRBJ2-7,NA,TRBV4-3,TGCGCCAGCAGCCAAGAAGCACAGAAGTTCTACGAGCAGTACTTC,CASSQEAQKFYEQYF
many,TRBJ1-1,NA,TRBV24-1,TGTGCCACCAGTGATGTAGGCCATGAAGCTTTCTTT,CATSDVGHEAFF
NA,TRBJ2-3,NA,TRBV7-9,TGTGCCAGCAGCTTAGTAGCGTCGGCAGATACGCAGTATTTT,CASSLVASADTQYF
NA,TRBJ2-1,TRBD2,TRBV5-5,TGTGCCAGCAGCTCCCTCGGGAGGCGGGAGGTCTACAATGAGCAGTTCTTC,CASSSLGRREVYNEQFF
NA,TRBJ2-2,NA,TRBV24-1,TGTGCCACCAGTGACACTATCAACACCGGGGAGCTGTTTTTT,CATSDTINTGELFF
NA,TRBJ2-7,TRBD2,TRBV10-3,TGTGCCATCACCCCGGGGGAAAGACTAGCGGGGGCCTACGAGCAGTACTTC,CAITPGERLAGAYEQYF
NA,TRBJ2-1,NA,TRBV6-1,TGTGCCAGCAGTGGAATTGAGCAGTTCTTC,CASSGIEQFF
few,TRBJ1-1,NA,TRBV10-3,TGTGCCATCAGCCCTCAGTCGAACACTGAAGCTTTCTTT,CAISPQSNTEAFF
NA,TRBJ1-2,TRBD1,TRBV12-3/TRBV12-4,TGTGCCAGCAGTTTGACACGGGACAGCAGGACTGGCTACACCTTC,CASSLTRDSRTGYTF
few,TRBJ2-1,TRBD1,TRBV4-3,TGCGCCAGCAGCCAAGCAGGGACAGGGGGCTTAGGGGAGCAGTTCTTC,CASSQAGTGGLGEQFF
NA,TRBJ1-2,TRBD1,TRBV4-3,TGCGCCAGCAGCCATAGGGGACAGCTACCGTTGCCCAGGGAGGGCTACACCTTC,CASSHRGQLPLPREGYTF
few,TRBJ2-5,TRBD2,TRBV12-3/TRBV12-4,TGTGCCAGCAGCTCTAGCGGGAGTAGTCAAGAGACCCAGTACTTC,CASSSSGSSQETQYF
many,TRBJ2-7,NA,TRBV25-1,TGTGCCAGCAGTGAGGGGAACGGAGGCCCCTACGAGCAGTACTTC,CASSEGNGGPYEQYF
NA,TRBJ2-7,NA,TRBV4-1,TGCGCCAGCAGCCAAGATGGCGGGACCCTTTCCGAGCAGTACTTC,CASSQDGGTLSEQYF
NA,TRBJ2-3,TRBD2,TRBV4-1,TGCGCCAGCAGCCAACCTAGCGGGGCTGGCACAGATACGCAGTATTTT,CASSQPSGAGTDTQYF
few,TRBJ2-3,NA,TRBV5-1,TGCGCCAGCACTTACGGATCCCCGTGGGGCCCCTCAGGCACAGATACGCAGTATTTT,CASTYGSPWGPSGTDTQYF
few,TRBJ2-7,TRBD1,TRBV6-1,TGTGCCAGCAGAACGCCTGGGACAGACCTCTCCTACGAGCAGTACTTC,CASRTPGTDLSYEQYF
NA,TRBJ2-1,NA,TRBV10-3,TGTGCCATCAGTGAGTCCTTTCGCGGAGGCAATGAGCAGTTCTTC,CAISESFRGGNEQFF
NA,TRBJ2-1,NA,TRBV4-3,TGCGCCAGCAGCCAAGACGGGGGACGGAATTTACACGAGCAGTTCTTC,CASSQDGGRNLHEQFF
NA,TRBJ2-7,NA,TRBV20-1,TGCAGTGCTAGAGATCTACGCAGACCACTTGTCGAGCAGTACTTC,CSARDLRRPLVEQYF
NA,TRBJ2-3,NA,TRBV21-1,TGTGCCAGCAGCAAGGCTAGCGGGGGCACAGATACGCAGTATTTT,CASSKASGGTDTQYF
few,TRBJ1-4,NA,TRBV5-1,TGCGCCAGCAGCATTCCGGGACCGAATAATGAAAAACTGTTTTTT,CASSIPGPNNEKLFF
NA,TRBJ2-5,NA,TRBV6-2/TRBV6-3,TGTGCCAGCAGTGCCGAGATCCAAGAGACCCAGTACTTC,CASSAEIQETQYF
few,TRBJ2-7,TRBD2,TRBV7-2,TGTGCCAGCAGCTTAGTTAGCGGGACCTACGAGCAGTACTTC,CASSLVSGTYEQYF
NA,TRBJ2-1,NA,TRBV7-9,TGTGCCAGCAGATCGATCCGGGACTACAATGAGCAGTTCTTC,CASRSIRDYNEQFF
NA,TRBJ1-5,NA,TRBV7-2,TGTGCCAGCAGCTTGGCGGGTCGTATCAATCAGCCCCAGCATTTT,CASSLAGRINQPQHF
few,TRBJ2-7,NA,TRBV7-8,TGTGCCAGCAGCTTAGCGCGGGGCGTCAACTCGTACGAGCAGTACTTC,CASSLARGVNSYEQYF
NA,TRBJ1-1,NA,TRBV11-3,TGTGCCAGCAGCCCAGACGGTATCAGCACTGAAGCTTTCTTT,CASSPDGISTEAFF